This TCR beta chain derives from a study of OX40 agonist ivuxolimab in advanced cancers. Study in general: An anti-OX40 (CD134) antibody with agonistic activity, ivuxolimab, was administered to patients. Study-level results: The study observed clonal expansion of CD4+ and CD8+ blood T cells by week 6 at 0.1 to 3.0 mg/kg. Normalized T-cell clonal expansion was also low in some nonresponders.

Libraries were prepared by immunoSEQ multiplex PCR; TCRdb keeps only in-frame clonotypes and omits some of them. The sample consists of some 97,000 clones, around 91% of them appearing once. There are a few counts of this clone. What it binds is not known. Researchers took blood at baseline, on cycle 4 day 1, and on cycle 7 day 1. The germline V and J ends were trimmed by 8 bases and 0 bases, with 20 bases remaining between them. In germline, CDR1 is SGHVS, CDR2 FQNEAQ. This CDR3 contains 18 residues. The sample consisted of CD4+ or CD8+ T cells sorted from blood, taken in a trial of the OX40 agonist ivuxolimab. This chain joins TRBV7-8 and TRBJ1-6, with unresolved D. The TCR originated in an adult with an advanced solid tumor such as melanoma, head and neck, liver or kidney cancer. CDR3 sequence reads: CASLPGTLGGSYNSPLHF. The CDR3 region has the DNA TGTGCCAGCCTTCCCGGAACATTGGGAGGCTCCTATAATTCACCCCTCCACTTT. Full variable domain (remainder filled in from reference TRBV7-8 and TRBJ1-6): GAGVSQSPRYKVAKRGQDVALRCDPISGHVSLFWYQQALGQGPEFLTYFQNEAQLDKSGLPSDRFFAERPEGSVSTLKIQRTQQEDSAVYLCASLPGTLGGSYNSPLHFGNGTRLTVT.